This is a list of T cell receptor beta chains from one sample in a study of cytomegalovirus exposure and HLA in healthy donors. TCRdb's copy holds only in-frame clones and misses some; the assay was immunoSEQ multiplex PCR. The table has approximately 100,000 clones, approximately 73% seen once. What was sequenced was PBMCs. The source is a young woman in good health and CMV-seropositive. CDR3s include the opening cysteine and the closing phenylalanine or tryptophan. Fields, in order: D gene, V gene, J gene, clone size, CDR3 protein, CDR3 DNA. A D gene is named only where the DNA matches it firmly. Clone size is shown for a subset of rows, as once, few, many or a class of expanded clone.

>TRBD1|TRBV6-6|TRBJ1-2|few
CASSPGQDYGYTF
TGTGCCAGCAGTCCCGGACAGGACTATGGCTACACCTTC
>NA|TRBV12-5|TRBJ1-2|once
CASGLVLDRNYGYTF
TGTGCTAGTGGTTTGGTACTCGACAGGAACTATGGCTACACCTTC
>NA|TRBV2|TRBJ2-7|NA
CASSPWDTSYEQYF
TGTGCCAGCAGTCCCTGGGACACTTCCTACGAGCAGTACTTC
>TRBD1|TRBV2|TRBJ1-1|once
CASKAWTGNTEAFF
TGTGCCAGCAAGGCCTGGACAGGGAACACTGAAGCTTTCTTT
>TRBD2|TRBV4-2|TRBJ2-3|NA
CASSQSLLAGVGDTQYF
TGTGCCAGCAGCCAATCCCTACTAGCGGGGGTGGGAGATACGCAGTATTTT
>NA|TRBV7-6|TRBJ2-7|NA
CASSLVIGQGIHEQYF
TGTGCCAGCAGCTTAGTGATAGGGCAGGGGATCCACGAGCAGTACTTC
>TRBD1|TRBV6-4|TRBJ1-2|NA
CASRGTLGQGVYGYTF
TGTGCCAGCAGAGGAACCTTGGGGCAGGGGGTGTATGGCTACACCTTC
>TRBD1|TRBV9|TRBJ1-5|NA
CASSVGTGLSQPQHF
TGTGCCAGCAGCGTAGGGACAGGGCTAAGTCAGCCCCAGCATTTT
>NA|TRBV5-1|TRBJ1-4|NA
CASSQTGKYEEKLFF
TGCGCCAGCAGCCAAACAGGGAAGTACGAGGAAAAACTGTTTTTT
>NA|TRBV5-1|TRBJ1-1|few
CASSPQVGLNTEAFF
TGCGCCAGCAGCCCCCAGGTGGGGCTGAACACTGAAGCTTTCTTT
>TRBD1|TRBV18|TRBJ2-7|NA
CASSLRGPGTMDEQYF
TGTGCCAGCTCACTCAGGGGGCCGGGTACGATGGACGAGCAGTACTTC
>NA|TRBV2|TRBJ2-1|NA
CASSESRGGSNEQFF
TGTGCCAGCAGTGAATCCAGAGGGGGAAGTAATGAGCAGTTCTTC
>TRBD1|TRBV19|TRBJ2-7|NA
CATTPGTGMSYEQYF
TGTGCCACCACACCCGGGACAGGGATGTCCTACGAGCAGTACTTC
>TRBD1|TRBV19|TRBJ2-7|NA
CASSIRTGGTYEQYF
TGTGCCAGTAGTATTCGGACAGGGGGCACCTACGAGCAGTACTTC
>NA|TRBV9|TRBJ2-1|NA
CASSVDSSSYNEQFF
TGTGCCAGCAGCGTAGATTCCAGCTCCTACAATGAGCAGTTCTTC
>NA|TRBV15|TRBJ2-1|NA
CATSRDRVAYNEQFF
TGTGCCACCAGCAGAGATCGGGTGGCCTACAATGAGCAGTTCTTC
>NA|TRBV7-9|TRBJ2-7|NA
CASSYGPTAGATYEQYF
TGTGCCAGCAGCTACGGCCCGACAGCGGGTGCCACCTACGAGCAGTACTTC
>NA|TRBV5-1|TRBJ1-2|once
CASRSPSEQNYTF
TGCGCCAGCAGGTCTCCCTCGGAGCAAAACTACACCTTC
>TRBD1|TRBV5-1|TRBJ2-7|once
CASSKLPGQALSSYEQYF
TGCGCCAGCAGCAAACTTCCGGGACAGGCACTATCCTCCTACGAGCAGTACTTC
>TRBD1|TRBV4-1|TRBJ1-6|few
CASSQVGQDNSPLHF
TGCGCCAGCAGCCAGGTGGGACAGGATAATTCACCCCTCCACTTT
>NA|TRBV7-8|TRBJ2-1|NA
CASSQRVSYNEQFF
TGTGCCAGCAGCCAGCGGGTCTCCTACAATGAGCAGTTCTTC
>TRBD1|TRBV4-3|TRBJ1-5|NA
CASSQGTGLSNQPQHF
TGCGCCAGCAGCCAAGGGACAGGGCTAAGCAATCAGCCCCAGCATTTT
>NA|TRBV2|TRBJ1-1|NA
CASSVPSQWGGTEAFF
TGTGCCAGCAGTGTTCCGAGCCAGTGGGGGGGCACTGAAGCTTTCTTT
>NA|TRBV27|TRBJ2-5|NA
CASSFTDRETQYF
TGTGCCAGCAGTTTTACAGACCGAGAGACCCAGTACTTC
>TRBD2|TRBV4-1|TRBJ2-5|NA
CASSKAGTSGETQYF
TGCGCCAGCAGTAAGGCCGGGACTAGCGGAGAGACCCAGTACTTC
>NA|TRBV9|TRBJ2-7|NA
CASSFGEDEQYF
TGTGCCAGCAGCTTCGGGGAGGACGAGCAGTACTTC
>NA|TRBV7-8|TRBJ1-1|NA
CASSLEWGDTEAFF
TGTGCCAGCAGCTTAGAGTGGGGGGACACTGAAGCTTTCTTT
>NA|TRBV19|TRBJ2-2|NA
CASSILGAPNTGELFF
TGTGCCAGTAGTATTTTGGGGGCTCCGAACACCGGGGAGCTGTTTTTT